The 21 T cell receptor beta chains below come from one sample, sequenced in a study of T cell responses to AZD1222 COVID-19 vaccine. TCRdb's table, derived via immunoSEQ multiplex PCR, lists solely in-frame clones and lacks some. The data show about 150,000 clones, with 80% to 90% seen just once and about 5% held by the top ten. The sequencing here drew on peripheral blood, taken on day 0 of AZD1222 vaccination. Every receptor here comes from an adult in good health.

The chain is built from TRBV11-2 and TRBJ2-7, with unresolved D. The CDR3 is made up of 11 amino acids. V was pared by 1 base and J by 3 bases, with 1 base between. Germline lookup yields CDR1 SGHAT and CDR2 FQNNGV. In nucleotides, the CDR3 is TGTGCCAGCAGCTTAGTCTACGAGCAGTACTTC. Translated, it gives CASSLVYEQYF.

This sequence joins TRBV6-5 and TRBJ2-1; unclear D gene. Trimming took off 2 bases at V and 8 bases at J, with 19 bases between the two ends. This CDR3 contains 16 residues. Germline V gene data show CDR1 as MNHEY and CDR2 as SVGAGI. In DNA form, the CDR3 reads TGTGCCAGCAGTTACGTGCCGGGTCGGCCCCCTCATGAGCAGTTCTTC. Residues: CASSYVPGRPPHEQFF.

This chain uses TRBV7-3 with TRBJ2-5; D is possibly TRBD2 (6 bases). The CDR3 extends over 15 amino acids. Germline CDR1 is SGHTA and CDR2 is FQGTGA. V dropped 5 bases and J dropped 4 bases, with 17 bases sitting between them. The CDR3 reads CASSPKGWGGETQYF. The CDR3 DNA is TGTGCCAGCAGCCCAAAAGGGTGGGGAGGAGAGACCCAGTACTTC.

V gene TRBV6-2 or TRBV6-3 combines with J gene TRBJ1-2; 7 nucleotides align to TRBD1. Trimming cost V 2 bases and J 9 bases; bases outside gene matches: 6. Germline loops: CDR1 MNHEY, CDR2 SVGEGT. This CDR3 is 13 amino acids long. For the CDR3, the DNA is TGTGCCAGCAGTTACGCGCAGGGGGTTCGCTACACCTTC. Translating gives CASSYAQGVRYTF.

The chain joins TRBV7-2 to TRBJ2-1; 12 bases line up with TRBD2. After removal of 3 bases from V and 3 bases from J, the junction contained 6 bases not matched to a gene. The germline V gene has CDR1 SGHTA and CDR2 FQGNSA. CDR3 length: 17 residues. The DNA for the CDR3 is TGTGCCAGCAGCTTCCGACTAGCGGGAGTTAGCTACAATGAGCAGTTCTTC. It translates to CASSFRLAGVSYNEQFF.

The CDR3 nucleotides read TGTGCCAGCAGCTTACAGGGACAGTACACTGAAGCTTTCTTT. It codes for CASSLQGQYTEAFF. This rearrangement joins TRBV7-9 to TRBJ1-1, with 7 bases that match TRBD1. Losses at the gene ends were 2 bases for V and 3 bases for J; bases not matched to a gene: 3. The CDR3 loop spans 14 amino acids. The germline V gene has CDR1 SEHNR and CDR2 FQNEAQ (reference sequence).

CDR3 DNA: TGTGCCAGCGATCCGGGGGGCGGCCCACGGACCCAGTACTTC. Protein sequence: CASDPGGGPRTQYF. The chain links TRBV28 to TRBJ2-5; D is possibly TRBD2 (7 bases). The CDR3 totals 14 residues. In germline, CDR1 is MDHEN, CDR2 SYDVKM. The V and J ends lost 8 bases and 7 bases respectively, with 20 bases between them.

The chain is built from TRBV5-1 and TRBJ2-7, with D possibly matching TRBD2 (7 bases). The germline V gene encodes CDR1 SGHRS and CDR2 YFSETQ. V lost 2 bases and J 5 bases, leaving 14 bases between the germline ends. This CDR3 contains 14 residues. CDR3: CASSFGGRDHEQYF. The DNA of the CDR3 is TGCGCCAGCAGCTTCGGGGGGCGGGACCACGAGCAGTACTTC.

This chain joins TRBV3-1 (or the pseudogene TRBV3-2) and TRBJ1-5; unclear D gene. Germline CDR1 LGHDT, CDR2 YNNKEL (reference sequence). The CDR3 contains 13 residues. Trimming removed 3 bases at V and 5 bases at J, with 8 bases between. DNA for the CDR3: TGTGCCAGCAGCCAGTTTGCGGATCAGCCCCAGCATTTT. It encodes CASSQFADQPQHF.

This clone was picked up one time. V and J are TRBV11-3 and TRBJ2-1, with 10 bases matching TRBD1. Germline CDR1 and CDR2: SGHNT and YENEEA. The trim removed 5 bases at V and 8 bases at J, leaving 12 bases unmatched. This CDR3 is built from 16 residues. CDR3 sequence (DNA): TGTGCCAGCAGCCGCCGACAGGGGGCGCAGCTGGATGAGCAGTTCTTC. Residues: CASSRRQGAQLDEQFF.

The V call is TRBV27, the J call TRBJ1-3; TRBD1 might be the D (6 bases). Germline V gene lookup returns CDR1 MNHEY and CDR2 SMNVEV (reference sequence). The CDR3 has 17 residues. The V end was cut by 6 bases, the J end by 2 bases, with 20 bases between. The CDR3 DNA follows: TGTGCCAGCAGCAGAATACCTCTAGGGGGTACTGGAAACACCATATATTTT. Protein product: CASSRIPLGGTGNTIYF.

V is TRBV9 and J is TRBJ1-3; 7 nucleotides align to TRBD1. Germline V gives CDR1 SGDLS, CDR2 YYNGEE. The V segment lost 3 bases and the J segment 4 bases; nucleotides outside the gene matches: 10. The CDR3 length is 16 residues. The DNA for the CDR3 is TGTGCCAGCAGCGCTCGACAGGGAACCTCGGGAAACACCATATATTTT. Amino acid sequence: CASSARQGTSGNTIYF.

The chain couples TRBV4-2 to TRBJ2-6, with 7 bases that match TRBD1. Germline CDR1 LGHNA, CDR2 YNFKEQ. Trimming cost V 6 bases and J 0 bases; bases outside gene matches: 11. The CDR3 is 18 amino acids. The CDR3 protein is CASSYRTGGYSGANVLTF. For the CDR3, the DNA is TGTGCCAGCAGTTATCGGACAGGCGGGTACTCTGGGGCCAACGTCCTGACTTTC.

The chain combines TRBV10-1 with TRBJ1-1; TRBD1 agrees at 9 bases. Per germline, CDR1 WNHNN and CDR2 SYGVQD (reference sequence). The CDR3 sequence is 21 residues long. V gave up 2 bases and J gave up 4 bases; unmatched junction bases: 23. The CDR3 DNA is TGCGCCAGCAGTGAGCGACATAATCAAGACCGGGACAGGGATTGTGGCACTGAAGCTTTCTTT. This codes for CASSERHNQDRDRDCGTEAFF.

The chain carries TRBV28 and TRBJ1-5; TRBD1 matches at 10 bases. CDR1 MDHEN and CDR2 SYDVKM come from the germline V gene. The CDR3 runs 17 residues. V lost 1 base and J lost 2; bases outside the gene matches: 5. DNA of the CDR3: TGTGCCAGCAGTTTATCCGGTGGGACAGGGGGCAATCAGCCCCAGCATTTT. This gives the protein CASSLSGGTGGNQPQHF.

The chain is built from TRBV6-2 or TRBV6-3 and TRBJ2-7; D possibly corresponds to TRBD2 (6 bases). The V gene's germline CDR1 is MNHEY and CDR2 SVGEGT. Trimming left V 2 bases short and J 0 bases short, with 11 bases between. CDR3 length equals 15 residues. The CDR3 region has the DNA TGTGCCAGCAGTTACGGGGACTGGAGCTCCTACGAGCAGTACTTC. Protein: CASSYGDWSSYEQYF.

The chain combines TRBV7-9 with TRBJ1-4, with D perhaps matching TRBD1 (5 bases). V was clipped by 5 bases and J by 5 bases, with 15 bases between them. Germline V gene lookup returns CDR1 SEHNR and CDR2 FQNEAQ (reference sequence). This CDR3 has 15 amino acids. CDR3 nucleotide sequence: TGTGCCAGCAGCCCCGGACAAATCGGGAATGAAAAACTGTTTTTT. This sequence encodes CASSPGQIGNEKLFF.

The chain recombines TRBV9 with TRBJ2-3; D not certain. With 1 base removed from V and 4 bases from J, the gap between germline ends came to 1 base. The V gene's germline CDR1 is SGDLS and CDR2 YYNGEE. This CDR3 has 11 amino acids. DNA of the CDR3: TGTGCCAGCAGCGTACCAGATACGCAGTATTTT. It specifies CASSVPDTQYF. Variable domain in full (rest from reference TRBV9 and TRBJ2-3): DSGVTQTPKHLITATGQRVTLRCSPRSGDLSVYWYQQSLDQGLQFLIQYYNGEERAKGNILERFSAQQFPDLHSELNLSSLELGDSALYFCASSVPDTQYFGPGTRLTVL.

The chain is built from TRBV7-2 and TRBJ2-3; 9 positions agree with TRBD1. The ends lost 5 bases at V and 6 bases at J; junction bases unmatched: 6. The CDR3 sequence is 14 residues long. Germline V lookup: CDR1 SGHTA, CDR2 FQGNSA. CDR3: CASSKQGATDTQYF. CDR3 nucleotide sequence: TGTGCCAGCAGCAAACAGGGGGCAACTGATACGCAGTATTTT.

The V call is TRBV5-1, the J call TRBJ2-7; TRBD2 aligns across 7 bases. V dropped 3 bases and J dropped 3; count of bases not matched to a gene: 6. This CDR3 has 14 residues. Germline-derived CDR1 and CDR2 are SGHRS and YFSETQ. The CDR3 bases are TGCGCCAGCAGCTCTCAGCGGGGATTCTACGAGCAGTACTTC. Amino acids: CASSSQRGFYEQYF.

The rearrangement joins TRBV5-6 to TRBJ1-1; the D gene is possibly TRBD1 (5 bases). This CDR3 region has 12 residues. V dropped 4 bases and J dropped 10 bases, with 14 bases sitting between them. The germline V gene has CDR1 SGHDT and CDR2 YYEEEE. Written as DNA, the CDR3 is TGTGCCAGCAGCCCTAATGCGGGACCAGCTTTCTTT. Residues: CASSPNAGPAFF.